The following is a T cell receptor (beta chain) sequence with its context. This specimen belongs to a study of blood T cell repertoires in COVID-19. Germline lookup yields CDR1 SGDLS and CDR2 YYNGEE. The CDR3 has 14 residues. Trimming removed 3 bases at V and 3 bases at J, with 9 bases between. This table comes from immunoSEQ multiplex PCR, and its TCRdb copy is limited to in-frame clones, with some not included. Of approximately 85,000 clones in the sample, approximately 75% were seen once. This TCR was sampled from a human donor in a cohort sampled during active COVID-19. The rearrangement joins TRBV9 to TRBJ2-2, with D possibly matching TRBD1 (5 bases). Input material: peripheral blood. The CDR3 bases are TGTGCCAGCAGCGAAAAGGGGCACACCGGGGAGCTGTTTTTT. It codes for CASSEKGHTGELFF.